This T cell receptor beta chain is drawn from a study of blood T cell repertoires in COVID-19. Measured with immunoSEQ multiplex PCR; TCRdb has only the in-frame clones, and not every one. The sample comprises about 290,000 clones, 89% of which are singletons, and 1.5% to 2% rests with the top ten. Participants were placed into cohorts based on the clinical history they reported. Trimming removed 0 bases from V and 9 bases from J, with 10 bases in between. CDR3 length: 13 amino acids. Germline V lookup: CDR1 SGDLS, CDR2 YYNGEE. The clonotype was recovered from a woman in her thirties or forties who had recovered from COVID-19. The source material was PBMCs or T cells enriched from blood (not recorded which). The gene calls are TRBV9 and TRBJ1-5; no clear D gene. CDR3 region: CASSVEEGGPQHF. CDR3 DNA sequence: TGTGCCAGCAGCGTAGAAGAGGGTGGGCCCCAGCATTTT.